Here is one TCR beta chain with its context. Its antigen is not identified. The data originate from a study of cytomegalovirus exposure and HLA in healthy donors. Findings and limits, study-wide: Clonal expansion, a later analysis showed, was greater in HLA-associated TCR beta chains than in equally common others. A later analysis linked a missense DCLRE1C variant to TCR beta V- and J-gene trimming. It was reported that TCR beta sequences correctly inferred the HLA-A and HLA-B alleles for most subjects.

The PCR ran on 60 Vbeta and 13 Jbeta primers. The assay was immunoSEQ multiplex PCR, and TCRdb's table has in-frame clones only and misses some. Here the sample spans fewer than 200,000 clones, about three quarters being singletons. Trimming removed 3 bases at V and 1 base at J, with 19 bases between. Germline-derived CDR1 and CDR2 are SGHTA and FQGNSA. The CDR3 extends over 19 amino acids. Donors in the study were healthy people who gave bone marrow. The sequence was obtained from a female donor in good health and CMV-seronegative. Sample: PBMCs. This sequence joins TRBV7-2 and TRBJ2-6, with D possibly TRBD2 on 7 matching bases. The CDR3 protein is CASSFNWGGGGSGANVLTF. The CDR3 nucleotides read TGTGCCAGCAGCTTCAACTGGGGAGGGGGAGGGTCTGGGGCCAACGTCCTGACTTTC.